The sequence of this T cell receptor beta chain was determined in a study of T cell repertoires in cytomegalovirus infection. At the level of the study: Indications of both CMV infection and matching HLA type were provided by public TCR beta signatures. Notes on the study in general: The study identified carriers of CMV plus the relevant HLA from cumulative public TCR beta family frequency. Clonotype analysis showed dominance of the ex vivo response by HLA-C-restricted CMV-specific TCR beta clonotypes.

Regarding this clonotype: Its antigen is undetermined.

TCRdb ran MiXCR on the reads and lists one entry per CDR3 protein. The sample has about 260,000 distinct CDR3 sequences, approximately 14% seen once; the top ten hold around 9.5%. The CDR3 totals 14 residues. The germline gives CDR1 LNHDA, CDR2 SQIVND (reference sequence). Between the trimmed V and J ends, which lost 4 bases and 6 bases, there was a span of 12 bases. Sequenced: PBMCs. This receptor was taken from a human donor in good health (CMV status not recorded). Some clones in this sample may be carry-over from other donors' samples. This chain links TRBV19 with TRBJ2-2; D gene uncertain. The CDR3: CASSTGRGPGELFF. CDR3 sequence (DNA): TGTGCCAGTAGTACCGGTCGTGGGCCCGGGGAGCTGTTTTTT.